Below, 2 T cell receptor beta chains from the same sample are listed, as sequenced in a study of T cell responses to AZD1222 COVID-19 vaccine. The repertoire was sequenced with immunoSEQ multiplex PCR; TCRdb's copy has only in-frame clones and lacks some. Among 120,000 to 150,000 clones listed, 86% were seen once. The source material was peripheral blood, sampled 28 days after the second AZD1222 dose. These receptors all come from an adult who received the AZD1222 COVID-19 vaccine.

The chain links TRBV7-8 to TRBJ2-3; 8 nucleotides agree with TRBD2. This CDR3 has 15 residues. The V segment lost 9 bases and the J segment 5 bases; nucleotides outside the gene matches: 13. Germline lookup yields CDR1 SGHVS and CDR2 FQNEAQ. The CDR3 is CASEGGSGRRDTQYF. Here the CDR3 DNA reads TGTGCCAGTGAGGGGGGGAGCGGGAGACGAGATACGCAGTATTTT.

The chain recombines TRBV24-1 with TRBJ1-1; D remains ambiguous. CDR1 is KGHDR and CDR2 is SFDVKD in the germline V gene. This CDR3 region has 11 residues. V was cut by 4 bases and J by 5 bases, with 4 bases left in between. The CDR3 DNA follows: TGTGCCACCAGTGACTTAACTGAAGCTTTCTTT. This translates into CATSDLTEAFF.